This TCR beta chain emerged from a study of blood T cell repertoires in COVID-19. Turning to the study itself: The United States, Italy and Spain supplied acute and convalescent COVID-19 samples.

Methods used by the authors: From reference gene primer amplification, estimates of nucleated cell counts were derived. Only in-frame clones appear in the TCRdb table, and some are missing; sequencing was by immunoSEQ multiplex PCR. The V and J calls and the clone size are those of that table, but D and trimming were determined from the DNA. The sample has about 310,000 clones, about nine tenths seen once. Germline V gene data show CDR1 as MNHEY and CDR2 as SMNVEV (reference sequence). The CDR3 runs 16 residues. V shed 4 bases and J shed 7 bases, with 17 bases lying between them. The sequence came from a middle-aged man with active or convalescent COVID-19. V usage is TRBV27 and J usage is TRBJ1-6; D uncertain. The material sequenced was peripheral blood. The CDR3 protein is CASSSGSGGGNSPLHF. CDR3 in DNA: TGTGCCAGCAGTTCGGGGTCTGGAGGCGGCAATTCACCCCTCCACTTT.